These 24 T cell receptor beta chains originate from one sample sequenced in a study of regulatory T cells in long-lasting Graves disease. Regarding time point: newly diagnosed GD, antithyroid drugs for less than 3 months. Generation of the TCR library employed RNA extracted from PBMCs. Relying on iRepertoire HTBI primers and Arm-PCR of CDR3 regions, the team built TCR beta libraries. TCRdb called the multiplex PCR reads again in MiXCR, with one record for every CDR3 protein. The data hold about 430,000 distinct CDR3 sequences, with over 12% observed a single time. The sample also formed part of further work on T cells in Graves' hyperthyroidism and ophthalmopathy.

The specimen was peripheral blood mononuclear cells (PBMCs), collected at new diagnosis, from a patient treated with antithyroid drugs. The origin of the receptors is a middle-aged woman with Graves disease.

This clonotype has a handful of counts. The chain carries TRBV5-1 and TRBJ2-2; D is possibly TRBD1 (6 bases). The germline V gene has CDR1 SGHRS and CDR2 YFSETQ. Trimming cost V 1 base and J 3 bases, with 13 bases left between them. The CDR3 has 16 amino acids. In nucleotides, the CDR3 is TGCGCCAGCAGCTTGAACCTACAGGGTGACACCGGGGAGCTGTTTTTT. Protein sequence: CASSLNLQGDTGELFF. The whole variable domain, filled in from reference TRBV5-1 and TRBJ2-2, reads KAGVTQTPRYLIKTRGQQVTLSCSPISGHRSVSWYQQTPGQGLQFLFEYFSETQRNKGNFPGRFSGRQFSNSRSEMNVSTLELGDSALYLCASSLNLQGDTGELFFGEGSRLTVL.

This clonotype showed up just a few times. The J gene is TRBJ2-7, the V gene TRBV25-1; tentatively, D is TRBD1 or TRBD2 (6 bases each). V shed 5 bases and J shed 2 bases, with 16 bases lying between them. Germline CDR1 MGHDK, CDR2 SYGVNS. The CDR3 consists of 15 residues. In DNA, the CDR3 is TGTGCCAGCAGTACCCAAGGAAGGGGGGCCTACGAGCAGTACTTC. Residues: CASSTQGRGAYEQYF.

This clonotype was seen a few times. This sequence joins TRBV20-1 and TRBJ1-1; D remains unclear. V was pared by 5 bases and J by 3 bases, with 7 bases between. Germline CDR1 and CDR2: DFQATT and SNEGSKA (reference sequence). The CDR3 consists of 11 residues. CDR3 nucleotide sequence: TGCAGTGCTGGTGGGGACACTGAAGCTTTCTTT. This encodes CSAGGDTEAFF.

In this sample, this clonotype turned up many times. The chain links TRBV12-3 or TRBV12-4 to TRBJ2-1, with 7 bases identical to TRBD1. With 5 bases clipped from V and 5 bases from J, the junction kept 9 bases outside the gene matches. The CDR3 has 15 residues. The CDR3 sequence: CASSIEGARDNEQFF. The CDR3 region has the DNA TGTGCCAGCAGTATCGAGGGGGCCAGGGACAATGAGCAGTTCTTC.

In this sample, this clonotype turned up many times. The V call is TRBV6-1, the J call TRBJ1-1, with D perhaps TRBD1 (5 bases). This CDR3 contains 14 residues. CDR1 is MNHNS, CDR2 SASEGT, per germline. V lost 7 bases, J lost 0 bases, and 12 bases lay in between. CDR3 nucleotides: TGTGCCAGCATCCAGGGTATTGTGAACACTGAAGCTTTCTTT. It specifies CASIQGIVNTEAFF.

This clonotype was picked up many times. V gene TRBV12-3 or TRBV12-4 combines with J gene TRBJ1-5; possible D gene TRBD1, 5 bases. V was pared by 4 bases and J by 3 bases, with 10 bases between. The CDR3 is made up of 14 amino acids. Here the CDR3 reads CASSYDSPNQPQHF. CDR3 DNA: TGTGCCAGCAGTTACGACAGTCCCAATCAGCCCCAGCATTTT.

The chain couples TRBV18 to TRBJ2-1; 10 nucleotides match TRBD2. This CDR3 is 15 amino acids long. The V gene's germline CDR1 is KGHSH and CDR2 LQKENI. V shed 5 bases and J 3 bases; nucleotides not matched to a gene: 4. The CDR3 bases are TGTGCCAGCTCAACCGGGACTAGCGTCTACAATGAGCAGTTCTTC. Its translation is CASSTGTSVYNEQFF.

The CDR3, as DNA: TGTGCCATCAGTGAGGATAGCGGGTGGGGCACAGATACGCAGTATTTT. Translated: CAISEDSGWGTDTQYF. The gene calls are TRBV10-3 and TRBJ2-3, with 7 bases matching TRBD2. The length of the CDR3 is 16 residues. After removal of 2 bases from V and 1 base from J, the junction contained 6 bases not matched to a gene. Germline V gene sequence: CDR1 ENHRY, CDR2 SYGVKD.

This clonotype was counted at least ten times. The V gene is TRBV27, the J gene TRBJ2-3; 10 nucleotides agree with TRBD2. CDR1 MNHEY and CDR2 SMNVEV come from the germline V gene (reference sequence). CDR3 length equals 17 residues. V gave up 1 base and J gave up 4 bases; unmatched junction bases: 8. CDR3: CASSLFPLAGAADTQYF. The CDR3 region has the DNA TGTGCCAGCAGTTTATTTCCGCTAGCGGGGGCCGCAGATACGCAGTATTTT.

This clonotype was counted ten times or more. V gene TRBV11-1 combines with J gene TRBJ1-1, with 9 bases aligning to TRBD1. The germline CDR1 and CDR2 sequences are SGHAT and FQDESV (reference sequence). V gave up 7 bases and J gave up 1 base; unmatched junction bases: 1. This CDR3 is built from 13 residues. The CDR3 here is CASKGQGNTEAFF. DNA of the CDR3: TGTGCCAGCAAGGGACAGGGGAACACTGAAGCTTTCTTT.

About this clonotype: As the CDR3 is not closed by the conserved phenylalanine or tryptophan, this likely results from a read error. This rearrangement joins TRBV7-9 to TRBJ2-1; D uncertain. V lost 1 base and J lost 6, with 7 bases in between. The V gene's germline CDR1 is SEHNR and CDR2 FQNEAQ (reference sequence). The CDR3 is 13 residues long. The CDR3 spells CASSLGGLNEQFL. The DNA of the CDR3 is TGTGCCAGCAGCTTAGGAGGTCTCAATGAGCAGTTCTTG.

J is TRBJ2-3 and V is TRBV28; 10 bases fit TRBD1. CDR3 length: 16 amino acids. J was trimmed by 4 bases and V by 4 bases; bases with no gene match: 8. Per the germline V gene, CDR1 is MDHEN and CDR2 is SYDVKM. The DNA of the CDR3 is TGTGCCAGCAGTTCCCTCGGGACAGGGGCATCAGATACGCAGTATTTT. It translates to CASSSLGTGASDTQYF.

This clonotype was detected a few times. The CDR3 spells CASSNRDRGKETQYF. In DNA, the CDR3 is TGTGCCAGCAGCAACCGGGACAGGGGGAAAGAGACCCAGTACTTC. This chain uses TRBV13 with TRBJ2-5; 11 nucleotides align to TRBD1. Germline values: CDR1 PRHDT, CDR2 FYEKMQ (reference sequence). CDR3 size: 15 residues. After removal of 5 bases from V and 3 bases from J, the junction contained 5 bases not matched to a gene. Drawing the rest from reference TRBV13 and TRBJ2-5, the complete variable domain is AAGVIQSPRHLIKEKRETATLKCYPIPRHDTVYWYQQGPGQDPQFLISFYEKMQSDKGSIPDRFSAQQFSDYHSELNMSSLELGDSALYFCASSNRDRGKETQYFGPGTRLLVL.

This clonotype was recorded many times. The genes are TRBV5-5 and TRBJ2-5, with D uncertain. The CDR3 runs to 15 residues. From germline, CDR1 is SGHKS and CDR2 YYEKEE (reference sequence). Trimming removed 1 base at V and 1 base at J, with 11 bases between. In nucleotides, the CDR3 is TGTGCCAGCAGCTTGTATGGGTCAGGCCAAGAGACCCAGTACTTC. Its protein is CASSLYGSGQETQYF. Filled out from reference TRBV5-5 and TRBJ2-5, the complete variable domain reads DAGVTQSPTHLIKTRGQQVTLRCSPISGHKSVSWYQQVLGQGPQFIFQYYEKEERGRGNFPDRFSARQFPNYSSELNVNALLLGDSALYLCASSLYGSGQETQYFGPGTRLLVL.

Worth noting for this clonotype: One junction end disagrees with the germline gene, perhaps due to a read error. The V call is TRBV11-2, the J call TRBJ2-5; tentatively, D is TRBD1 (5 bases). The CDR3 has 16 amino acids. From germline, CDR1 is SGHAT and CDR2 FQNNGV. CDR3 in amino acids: CASSYGRVAAGETQYF. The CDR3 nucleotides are TGCGCCAGCAGCTACGGCAGGGTGGCGGCTGGGGAGACCCAGTACTTC.

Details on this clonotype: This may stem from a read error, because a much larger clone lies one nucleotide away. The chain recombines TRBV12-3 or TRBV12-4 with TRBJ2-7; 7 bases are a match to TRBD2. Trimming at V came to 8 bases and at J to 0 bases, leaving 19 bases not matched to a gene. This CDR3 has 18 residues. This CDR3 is CASGPYLRLAESSYEQYF. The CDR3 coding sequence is TGTGCCAGCGGTCCCTACTTGAGACTAGCCGAGAGCTCCTACGAGCAGTACTTC.

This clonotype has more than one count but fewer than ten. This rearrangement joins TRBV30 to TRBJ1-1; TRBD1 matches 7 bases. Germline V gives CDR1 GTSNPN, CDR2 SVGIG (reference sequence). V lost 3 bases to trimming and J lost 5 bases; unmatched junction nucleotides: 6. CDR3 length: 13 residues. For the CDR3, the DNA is TGTGCCTGGAGCAGTGACAGGGATACTGAAGCTTTCTTT. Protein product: CAWSSDRDTEAFF.

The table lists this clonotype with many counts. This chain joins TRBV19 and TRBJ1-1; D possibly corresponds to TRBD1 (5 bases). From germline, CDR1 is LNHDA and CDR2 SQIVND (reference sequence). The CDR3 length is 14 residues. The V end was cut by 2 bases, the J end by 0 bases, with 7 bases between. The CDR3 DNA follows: TGTGCCAGTAGTATAAAGGGGCTGAACACTGAAGCTTTCTTT. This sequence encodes CASSIKGLNTEAFF. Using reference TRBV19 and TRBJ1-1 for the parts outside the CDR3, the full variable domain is DGGITQSPKYLFRKEGQNVTLSCEQNLNHDAMYWYRQDPGQGLRLIYYSQIVNDFQKGDIAEGYSVSREKKESFPLTVTSAQKNPTAFYLCASSIKGLNTEAFFGQGTRLTVV.

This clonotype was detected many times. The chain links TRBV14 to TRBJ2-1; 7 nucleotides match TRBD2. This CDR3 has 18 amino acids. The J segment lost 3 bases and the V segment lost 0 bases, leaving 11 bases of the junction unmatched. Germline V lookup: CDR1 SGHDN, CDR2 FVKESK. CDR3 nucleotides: TGTGCCAGCAGCCAAGACAGAGGCGGGAGCGCAATCTACAATGAGCAGTTCTTC. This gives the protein CASSQDRGGSAIYNEQFF.

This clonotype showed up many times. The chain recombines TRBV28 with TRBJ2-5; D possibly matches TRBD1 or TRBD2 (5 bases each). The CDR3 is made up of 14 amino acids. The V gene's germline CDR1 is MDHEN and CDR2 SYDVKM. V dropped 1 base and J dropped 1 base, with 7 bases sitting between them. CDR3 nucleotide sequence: TGTGCCAGCAGTTTATTAGGGACCCAAGAGACCCAGTACTTC. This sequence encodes CASSLLGTQETQYF.

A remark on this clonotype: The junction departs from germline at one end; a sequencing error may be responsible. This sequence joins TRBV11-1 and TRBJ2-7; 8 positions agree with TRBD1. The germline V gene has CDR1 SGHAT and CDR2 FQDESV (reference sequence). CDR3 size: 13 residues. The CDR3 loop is CASSQADRGEQYF. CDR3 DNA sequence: TGCGCCAGCAGCCAAGCCGACAGGGGCGAGCAGTACTTC.

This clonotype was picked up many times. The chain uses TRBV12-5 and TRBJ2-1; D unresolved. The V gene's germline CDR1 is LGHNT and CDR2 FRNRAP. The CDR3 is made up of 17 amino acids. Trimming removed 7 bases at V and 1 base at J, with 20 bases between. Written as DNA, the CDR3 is TGTGCTAGTGCCCTGGGGTATAGCCTCACTTCCTACAATGAGCAGTTCTTC. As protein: CASALGYSLTSYNEQFF.

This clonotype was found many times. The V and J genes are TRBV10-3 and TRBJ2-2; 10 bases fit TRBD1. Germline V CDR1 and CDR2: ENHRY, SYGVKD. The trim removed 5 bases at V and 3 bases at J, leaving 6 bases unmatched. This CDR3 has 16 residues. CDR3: CAISSAGTGDTGELFF. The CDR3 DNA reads TGTGCCATCAGTTCTGCCGGGACAGGGGACACCGGGGAGCTGTTTTTT.

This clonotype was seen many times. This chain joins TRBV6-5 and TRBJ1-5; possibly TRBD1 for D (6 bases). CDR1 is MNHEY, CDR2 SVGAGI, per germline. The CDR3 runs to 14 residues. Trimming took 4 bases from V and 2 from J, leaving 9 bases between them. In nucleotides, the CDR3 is TGTGCCAGCAGTTCAGGGGAAGGCAATCAGCCCCAGCATTTT. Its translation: CASSSGEGNQPQHF.